These 16 T cell receptor beta chains were sequenced from one sample in a study of shared clonotypes between healthy human individuals. The method was immunoSEQ multiplex PCR; TCRdb's version includes in-frame clones alone and lacks a portion of them. The table includes some 2,400,000 clones, 95% detected once. The sequencing sample was made of naive CD4+ T cells sorted from blood. This sample's subset: CD45RA+ positively selected. The source of these receptors is a man aged 18-30 years in good health.

The J gene is TRBJ2-7, the V gene TRBV6-5; no firm D call. The CDR3 sequence is 13 residues long. Trimming took off 8 bases at V and 2 bases at J, with 13 bases between the two ends. Germline loops: CDR1 MNHEY, CDR2 SVGAGI. CDR3 coding DNA: TGTGCCAGCGGGCCCGGCGGTGCCTACGAGCAGTACTTC. Translated: CASGPGGAYEQYF.

The J gene is TRBJ1-3, the V gene TRBV5-4; D gene uncertain. The length of the CDR3 is 15 residues. The V and J ends lost 4 bases and 4 bases respectively, with 15 bases between them. The germline V gene encodes CDR1 SGHNT and CDR2 YYREEE (reference sequence). CDR3 loop: CASSRRGRTGNTIYF. The CDR3 bases are TGTGCCAGCAGCCGCCGAGGAAGAACGGGAAACACCATATATTTT.

V and J are TRBV5-6 and TRBJ2-7; 8 bases align to TRBD2. The V gene's germline CDR1 is SGHDT and CDR2 YYEEEE. With 5 bases clipped from V and 0 bases from J, the junction kept 4 bases outside the gene matches. The CDR3 has 14 amino acids. The DNA of the CDR3 is TGTGCCAGCAGTCGGGAGGGGGGCTCCTACGAGCAGTACTTC. Protein product: CASSREGGSYEQYF.

A word on this clone: This sample also contains other DNA sequences that code for the same CDR3. The gene calls are TRBV6-1 and TRBJ2-3, with D uncertain. Germline V lookup: CDR1 MNHNS, CDR2 SASEGT. V lost 6 bases and J 3 bases, leaving 7 bases between the germline ends. The CDR3 sequence is 12 residues long. The CDR3 sequence is CASSGLTDTQYF. DNA of the CDR3: TGTGCCAGCAGCGGCCTGACAGATACGCAGTATTTT.

The chain carries TRBV7-9 and TRBJ1-5, with 9 bases identical to TRBD1. The germline V gene has CDR1 SEHNR and CDR2 FQNEAQ (reference sequence). Unmatched junction bases numbered 6, after V lost 6 bases and J lost 6 bases. The CDR3 covers 14 residues. CDR3 DNA: TGTGCCAGCAGTCCGGACAGGGGAATTCAGCCCCAGCATTTT. Residues: CASSPDRGIQPQHF. Using reference TRBV7-9 and TRBJ1-5 for the parts outside the CDR3, the full variable domain is DTGVSQNPRHKITKRGQNVTFRCDPISEHNRLYWYRQTLGQGPEFLTYFQNEAQLEKSRLLSDRFSAERPKGSFSTLEIQRTEQGDSAMYLCASSPDRGIQPQHFGDGTRLSIL.

The chain uses TRBV7-2 and TRBJ2-7; unclear D gene. The CDR3 has 13 residues. The V end was cut by 3 bases, the J end by 3 bases, with 9 bases between. Germline CDR1 reads SGHTA; CDR2 reads FQGNSA. CDR3 DNA: TGTGCCAGCAGCTTTTACCAGAGCTACGAGCAGTACTTC. This encodes CASSFYQSYEQYF.

The V call is TRBV9, the J call TRBJ2-5; TRBD1 agrees at 8 bases. With 0 bases clipped from V and 4 bases from J, the junction kept 5 bases outside the gene matches. The CDR3 loop spans 15 amino acids. The germline gives CDR1 SGDLS, CDR2 YYNGEE. DNA of the CDR3: TGTGCCAGCAGCGTAGCCCGACAGGGGCGAGAGACCCAGTACTTC. It yields the protein CASSVARQGRETQYF.

The chain combines TRBV11-2 with TRBJ2-7; maybe TRBD1 (6 bases). This CDR3 has 15 residues. CDR1 SGHAT and CDR2 FQNNGV come from the germline V gene. V was pared by 2 bases and J by 1 base, with 12 bases between. CDR3 nucleotides: TGTGCCAGCAGCTTAATGGGGGCAGGTTCCTACGAGCAGTACTTC. It encodes CASSLMGAGSYEQYF.

V gene TRBV5-6 combines with J gene TRBJ1-2; D is perhaps TRBD1 (6 bases). V was pared by 0 bases and J by 5 bases, with 11 bases between. Germline V gene data show CDR1 as SGHDT and CDR2 as YYEEEE. This CDR3 has 14 residues. The CDR3 nucleotides are TGTGCCAGCAGCTTGGGACAGGTTCAGTATGGCTACACCTTC. Its protein is CASSLGQVQYGYTF. The full variable domain, with the rest looked up from reference TRBV5-6 and TRBJ1-2, is DAGVTQSPTHLIKTRGQQVTLRCSPKSGHDTVSWYQQALGQGPQFIFQYYEEEERQRGNFPDRFSGHQFPNYSSELNVNALLLGDSALYLCASSLGQVQYGYTFGSGTRLTVV.

Only one count was recorded for this clone. The chain couples TRBV2 to TRBJ1-2; D ambiguous. V was clipped by 2 bases and J by 8 bases, with 3 bases between them. The CDR3 is 10 residues long. CDR1 is SNHLY and CDR2 is FYNNEI in the germline V gene. In DNA, the CDR3 is TGTGCCAGCAGTGAACGCGGCTACACCTTC. Translating it yields CASSERGYTF.

V and J are TRBV19 and TRBJ1-6, with a weak D call TRBD1 (6 bases). Trimming removed 6 bases from V and 9 bases from J, with 15 bases in between. CDR3 length: 14 amino acids. Germline assignment: CDR1 LNHDA and CDR2 SQIVND (reference sequence). Here the CDR3 DNA reads TGTGCCAGTAGCAACAGGGAGATGAGTTCACCCCTCCACTTT. It encodes CASSNREMSSPLHF.

V usage is TRBV11-2 and J usage is TRBJ2-7; TRBD1 is a possible D gene (6 bases). CDR1 is SGHAT and CDR2 is FQNNGV in the germline V gene. Trimming removed 3 bases at V and 7 bases at J, with 16 bases between. There are 14 residues in the CDR3. CDR3 nucleotides: TGTGCCAGCAGCTTCGGGACAAGCCGCATGGAGCAGTACTTC. It translates to CASSFGTSRMEQYF. Full variable domain (outside the CDR3, taken from reference TRBV11-2 and TRBJ2-7): EAGVAQSPRYKIIEKRQSVAFWCNPISGHATLYWYQQILGQGPKLLIQFQNNGVVDDSQLPKDRFSAERLKGVDSTLKIQPAKLEDSAVYLCASSFGTSRMEQYFGPGTRLTVT.

The table lists this clone with a count of one. V gene TRBV28 combines with J gene TRBJ1-2, with no clear D. This CDR3 region has 15 residues. Germline-derived CDR1 and CDR2 are MDHEN and SYDVKM. V lost 5 bases and J 4 bases, leaving 17 bases between the germline ends. CDR3 in amino acids: CASSQTFAAFYGYTF. The CDR3 nucleotides are TGTGCCAGCAGTCAAACCTTTGCGGCCTTCTATGGCTACACCTTC.

The chain combines TRBV7-2 with TRBJ1-2; 10 nucleotides line up with TRBD1. The germline V gene has CDR1 SGHTA and CDR2 FQGNSA. This CDR3 contains 16 residues. The V gene end was trimmed by 1 base and the J gene end by 6 bases; junction bases not matched to a gene: 8. The CDR3 DNA reads TGTGCCAGCAGCTTAGGTCCGGGACAGGGGAGCGATGGCTACACCTTC. Translated, it gives CASSLGPGQGSDGYTF.

This clone showed up just once. CDR3 protein: CASSLEGTGGNEQYF. In nucleotides, the CDR3 is TGTGCCAGCAGCTTGGAAGGGACAGGGGGCAACGAGCAGTACTTC. This sequence joins TRBV5-4 and TRBJ2-7; TRBD1 matches 12 bases. J gave up 5 bases and V 0 bases, and 3 bases lay outside the gene matches. The V gene's germline CDR1 is SGHNT and CDR2 YYREEE (reference sequence). The CDR3 totals 15 residues.

This rearrangement joins TRBV19 to TRBJ1-5; tentative D call: TRBD1 (5 bases). This CDR3 contains 15 residues. Per germline, CDR1 LNHDA and CDR2 SQIVND (reference sequence). The germline V and J ends were trimmed by 5 bases and 6 bases, with 17 bases remaining between them. CDR3 in amino acids: CASSLRGGSGQPQHF. The CDR3 coding sequence is TGTGCCAGTAGTCTCCGGGGGGGGTCGGGTCAGCCCCAGCATTTT.